This passage covers 27 T cell receptor beta chains from one sample sequenced in a study of CXCR3-negative and CXCR3-positive naive CD8 T cells. Broader study findings: More hydrophobic TRB CDR3s occurred in CXCR3-positive than in CXCR3-negative naive cells.

These receptors lack a known antigen. In preparing the TRB cDNA libraries, 5' RACE with UMI labels was used. No DNA is given; TCRdb re-called the 5' RACE reads and lists each CDR3 protein once. This repertoire includes under 150,000 distinct CDR3 sequences. Sequenced sample: naive CXCR3+ CD8+ T cells from blood. Specified subset: CD45RO-CCR7+CD27+CD95- naive CD8+ T cells expressing CXCR3 (TNR3+). The receptors stem from a human donor in good health. Some clones in this sample may be carry-over from other donors' samples.

CDR3 region: CASLPRRRTYEQYF. J is TRBJ2-7 and V is TRBV21-1; TCRdb's D call, TRBD1, is unchecked because there is no DNA. TRBV21-1 is marked as a pseudogene. This CDR3 has 14 residues.

The chain employs TRBV6-6 and TRBJ2-5; TCRdb names TRBD2, which stays unverified in the absence of DNA. CDR3 length: 18 amino acids. Germline V gene data show CDR1 as MNHNY and CDR2 as SVGAGI (reference sequence). Here the CDR3 reads CASSYSTEASGSWETQYF.

This CDR3 is CASSSRTSGLSYEQYF. V and J are TRBV27 and TRBJ2-7; TCRdb selects TRBD2, and the lack of DNA leaves this call unchecked. Germline V gene lookup returns CDR1 MNHEY and CDR2 SMNVEV (reference sequence). This CDR3 region has 16 residues.

The chain couples TRBV29-1 to TRBJ2-5; TCRdb indicates TRBD2, and absent DNA this call remains unverified. The CDR3 loop spans 15 amino acids. In germline, CDR1 is SQVTM, CDR2 ANQGSEA. CDR3 region: CSVEGGTSPQETQYF. The variable domain in full, completed from reference TRBV29-1 and TRBJ2-5, reads SAVISQKPSRDICQRGTSLTIQCQVDSQVTMMFWYRQQPGQSLTLIATANQGSEATYESGFVIDKFPISRPNLTFSTLTVSNMSPEDSSIYLCSVEGGTSPQETQYFGPGTRLLVL.

The CDR3 spells CASSQGTSSSGANVLTF. V usage is TRBV3-1 and J usage is TRBJ2-6; there is no DNA to check the TCRdb D call of TRBD2. In germline, CDR1 is LGHDT, CDR2 YNNKEL (reference sequence). This CDR3 is built from 17 residues.

Here the CDR3 reads CAWSVMDGDYEQYF. The genes are TRBV30 and TRBJ2-7. This CDR3 contains 14 residues. Per germline, CDR1 GTSNPN and CDR2 SVGIG (reference sequence).

The chain is built from TRBV28 and TRBJ1-1. The CDR3 is 15 amino acids. Germline CDR1 is MDHEN and CDR2 is SYDVKM. Here the CDR3 reads CASTLHSTVGSEAFF. Using reference TRBV28 and TRBJ1-1 for the parts outside the CDR3, the full variable domain is DVKVTQSSRYLVKRTGEKVFLECVQDMDHENMFWYRQDPGLGLRLIYFSYDVKMKEKGDIPEGYSVSREKKERFSLILESASTNQTSMYLCASTLHSTVGSEAFFGQGTRLTVV.

The gene calls are TRBV20-1 and TRBJ2-3; TCRdb's D call, TRBD1, is unchecked because there is no DNA. Germline values: CDR1 DFQATT, CDR2 SNEGSKA (reference sequence). The CDR3 spans 12 residues. CDR3 in amino acids: CSAGTGSYTQYF.

V usage is TRBV28 and J usage is TRBJ1-1. The length of the CDR3 is 11 residues. CDR1 is MDHEN and CDR2 is SYDVKM in the germline V gene. CDR3 protein: CASSPGSGAFF. The variable domain in full, completed from reference TRBV28 and TRBJ1-1, reads DVKVTQSSRYLVKRTGEKVFLECVQDMDHENMFWYRQDPGLGLRLIYFSYDVKMKEKGDIPEGYSVSREKKERFSLILESASTNQTSMYLCASSPGSGAFFGQGTRLTVV.

The V and J genes are TRBV20-1 and TRBJ2-1; TCRdb's D gene call, TRBD1, goes unchecked for lack of DNA. The germline CDR1 and CDR2 sequences are DFQATT and SNEGSKA (reference sequence). This CDR3 comprises 15 residues. CDR3: CSARDHRAAGNEQFF.

The J gene is TRBJ1-2, the V gene TRBV12-3 or TRBV12-4; TCRdb gives TRBD1 as the D gene, but with no DNA this cannot be confirmed. The CDR3 spans 14 residues. CDR3: CGSSPWVGTYGYTF.

This chain uses TRBV9 with TRBJ2-1; the D gene TCRdb calls, TRBD2, cannot be checked with no DNA. CDR1 is SGDLS, CDR2 YYNGEE, per germline. This CDR3 region has 15 residues. The chain's CDR3 is CASSVASGSSGEQFF.

The chain employs TRBV4-3 and TRBJ1-2; TCRdb names TRBD1, which stays unverified in the absence of DNA. CDR1 is LGHNA and CDR2 is YSLEER in the germline V gene. The CDR3 spans 15 residues. This chain's CDR3 is CASSQDLQGGDGYTF.

The rearrangement joins TRBV29-1 to TRBJ2-3; TCRdb returns TRBD1, unconfirmable since there is no DNA. Germline-derived CDR1 and CDR2 are SQVTM and ANQGSEA. The CDR3 runs to 14 residues. The CDR3 is CSVGQGLAADTQYF.

The chain has TRBV7-9 and TRBJ2-6; without DNA, the TCRdb call of TRBD2 cannot be checked. CDR3 size: 19 residues. The germline CDR1 and CDR2 sequences are SEHNR and FQNEAQ (reference sequence). This chain's CDR3 is CASSVLGQALHSGANVLTF.

This chain links TRBV7-8 with TRBJ1-2; the D gene TCRdb calls, TRBD1, cannot be checked with no DNA. The CDR3 totals 15 residues. Germline V gene sequence: CDR1 SGHVS, CDR2 FQNEAQ. CDR3 sequence reads: CASSRDRGNLYGYTF.

This sequence joins TRBV4-3 and TRBJ2-3; the D call from TCRdb, TRBD1, cannot be confirmed without DNA. This CDR3 comprises 14 residues. The germline V gene has CDR1 LGHNA and CDR2 YSLEER. Here the CDR3 reads CASSSGGFTDTLYF.

The V call is TRBV7-9, the J call TRBJ2-3; the TCRdb D gene call, TRBD1, has no DNA to confirm it. The germline CDR1 and CDR2 sequences are SEHNR and FQNEAQ (reference sequence). The CDR3 runs 16 residues. The CDR3 loop reads CASSTTFREPADTQYF.

This sequence joins TRBV4-2 and TRBJ1-1. This CDR3 has 16 amino acids. The germline V gene has CDR1 LGHNA and CDR2 YNFKEQ. The CDR3 region is CASRLDGGLGNTEAFF.

The rearrangement joins TRBV28 to TRBJ2-7; TCRdb proposes TRBD1, but this gene call is untestable without DNA. CDR1 is MDHEN, CDR2 SYDVKM, per germline. The CDR3 is 15 residues long. The CDR3 loop is CASSLYWTETSEQYF.

V usage is TRBV28 and J usage is TRBJ2-7; the D call of TRBD2 rests on TCRdb alone, since no DNA is present to check it. The CDR3 runs 13 residues. Germline V CDR1 and CDR2: MDHEN, SYDVKM. CDR3 sequence reads: CASKGPGWYEQYF.

The chain uses TRBV12-3 or TRBV12-4 and TRBJ2-2. CDR3 length equals 15 residues. The CDR3 spells CASSLVSVNTGELFF.

This chain joins TRBV5-6 and TRBJ1-6. The germline CDR1 and CDR2 sequences are SGHDT and YYEEEE. The CDR3 has 20 amino acids. CDR3 amino acids: CASSLEFPTERGSYNSPLHF.

V usage is TRBV12-5 and J usage is TRBJ2-1; TCRdb's D gene call, TRBD2, goes unchecked for lack of DNA. This CDR3 has 21 residues. In germline, CDR1 is LGHNT, CDR2 FRNRAP. The CDR3 reads CASGLGTGTSGGALGYNEQFF.

The V and J genes are TRBV29-1 and TRBJ2-7; TCRdb names TRBD1, which stays unverified in the absence of DNA. This CDR3 region has 13 residues. Germline-derived CDR1 and CDR2 are SQVTM and ANQGSEA. The CDR3 protein is CSVVDDSYYEQYF.

V gene TRBV29-1 combines with J gene TRBJ2-5; TCRdb lists TRBD1, though no DNA is available to test this call. From germline, CDR1 is SQVTM and CDR2 ANQGSEA. The length of the CDR3 is 16 residues. Here the CDR3 reads CSVGQDRVRSRETQYF.

The CDR3 spells CASSKSHSSNQPQHF. The chain is built from TRBV5-5 and TRBJ1-5. Germline V gene sequence: CDR1 SGHKS, CDR2 YYEKEE (reference sequence). The CDR3 length is 15 residues.